Below are 29 T cell receptor beta chains sequenced from a single sample in a study of T-cell memory formation after mild COVID-19. TCRdb itself ran the 5' RACE reads through MiXCR, one entry per CDR3 protein. The sample lists 180,000 or so distinct CDR3 sequences, roughly 10% seen once, with roughly 3.8% in the top ten. The sample comprised PBMCs or a T cell subset sorted from them (not recorded which). The source is a man between 18 and 35 years old who had mild COVID-19 (a few samples of this study predate the infection). Cell type and time point are not known.

The rearrangement links TRBV29-1 to TRBJ2-2; 7 positions agree with TRBD2. The germline V gene encodes CDR1 SQVTM and CDR2 ANQGSEA. The V segment lost 7 bases and the J segment 7 bases; nucleotides outside the gene matches: 6. The CDR3 totals 12 residues. This chain's CDR3 is CSAPGGSGELFF. CDR3 in DNA: TGCAGCGCCCCCGGGGGGAGCGGGGAGCTGTTTTTT.

J is TRBJ2-1 and V is TRBV5-1, with 10 bases that match TRBD1. The V and J ends lost 7 bases and 3 bases, in that order; junction bases with no gene match: 4. CDR3 length: 14 residues. Germline-derived CDR1 and CDR2 are SGHRS and YFSETQ. The CDR3 sequence: CASGTGDNYNEQFF. The CDR3 coding sequence is TGCGCCAGCGGGACAGGGGATAACTACAATGAGCAGTTCTTC.

J is TRBJ2-3 and V is TRBV4-3; D perhaps matches TRBD2 (6 bases). The V end lost 6 bases, the J end lost 3 bases, and 16 bases lay between the germline ends. Germline V lookup: CDR1 LGHNA, CDR2 YSLEER. The CDR3 has 15 residues. CDR3 nucleotide sequence: TGCGCCAGCAGACTGGGCGGGGCGAGTACAGATACGCAGTATTTT. Protein: CASRLGGASTDTQYF.

V and J are TRBV18 and TRBJ2-1; D is possibly TRBD1 (6 bases). V lost 9 bases, J lost 3 bases, and 18 bases lay in between. This CDR3 is 15 amino acids long. Germline CDR1 is KGHSH and CDR2 is LQKENI. The CDR3 nucleotides are TGTGCCAGGCCTGGACAGCCAAACGGCTACAATGAGCAGTTCTTC. It translates to CARPGQPNGYNEQFF.

This clonotype was detected only a few times. CDR3 nucleotide sequence: TGTGCCAGCAGCTTAGCCGGGGCCACTGAAGCTTTCTTT. This translates into CASSLAGATEAFF. The chain carries TRBV7-9 and TRBJ1-1, with a weak D call TRBD1 (5 bases). Germline CDR1 and CDR2: SEHNR and FQNEAQ (reference sequence). CDR3 length: 13 amino acids. The V and J ends lost 0 bases and 4 bases respectively, with 6 bases between them.

The chain is built from TRBV6-5 and TRBJ2-7, with D perhaps TRBD1 or TRBD2 (6 bases each). The germline V gene encodes CDR1 MNHEY and CDR2 SVGAGI. With 2 bases removed from V and 2 bases from J, the gap between germline ends came to 19 bases. The CDR3 extends over 17 amino acids. CDR3 in amino acids: CASSYRRPGARAYEQYV. The CDR3 coding sequence is TGTGCCAGCAGTTACCGGCGGCCGGGGGCAAGGGCCTACGAGCAGTACGTC.

This clonotype appeared a few times. The chain has TRBV7-9 and TRBJ2-5, with no clear D. CDR3 length: 13 residues. Trimming took off 6 bases at V and 5 bases at J, with 13 bases between the two ends. Germline lookup yields CDR1 SEHNR and CDR2 FQNEAQ (reference sequence). The DNA for the CDR3 is TGTGCCAGCAGTACTGCTAGGTCCGAGACCCAGTACTTC. Translated, it gives CASSTARSETQYF.

About this clonotype itself: A much bigger clone sits one base away, suggesting this may be a read error. The chain is built from TRBV5-1 and TRBJ1-1; 7 positions match TRBD1. Germline V gene lookup returns CDR1 SGHRS and CDR2 YFSETQ. This CDR3 spans 14 amino acids. V shed 9 bases, J shed 1 base, and the junction held 9 bases outside the gene matches. The CDR3 DNA follows: TGCGCCATCAGTTACGGGACAGAGAACACTGAAGCTTTCTTT. It is translated as CAISYGTENTEAFF.

The rearrangement links TRBV12-3 or TRBV12-4 to TRBJ1-2, with TRBD1 identical over 8 bases. The CDR3 is made up of 15 amino acids. Trimming removed 5 bases from V and 7 bases from J; junction bases left unmatched: 12. Written as DNA, the CDR3 is TGTGCCAGCAGTCCATGGACAGGGATCCCTTCTGGCTACACCTTC. Encoded protein: CASSPWTGIPSGYTF.

The J gene is TRBJ2-1, the V gene TRBV6-2 or TRBV6-3; D gene ambiguous. The germline CDR1 and CDR2 sequences are MNHEY and SVGEGT. The germline V and J ends were trimmed by 5 bases and 6 bases, with 14 bases remaining between them. The CDR3 covers 14 residues. The CDR3 spells CASSRLGHINEQFF. The CDR3 bases are TGTGCCAGCAGTAGACTCGGGCATATCAATGAGCAGTTCTTC.

CDR3 amino acids: CSAGRGSEETQYF. Written as DNA, the CDR3 is TGCAGTGCTGGCCGTGGATCAGAAGAGACCCAGTACTTC. The chain has TRBV20-1 and TRBJ2-5; D unclear. The germline V gene has CDR1 DFQATT and CDR2 SNEGSKA (reference sequence). The V gene lost 5 bases and the J gene lost 3 bases, with 13 bases spanning the gap. The CDR3 sequence is 13 residues long.

This chain connects TRBV3-1 to TRBJ2-1; 11 bases fit TRBD2. V lost 4 bases to trimming and J lost 6 bases; unmatched junction nucleotides: 8. This CDR3 has 16 amino acids. Looked up from germline, CDR1 is LGHDT and CDR2 is YNNKEL (reference sequence). This chain's CDR3 is CASSLHSGGASNEQFF. The CDR3 nucleotides are TGTGCCAGCAGCCTACATAGCGGGGGGGCCTCCAATGAGCAGTTCTTC.

The J gene is TRBJ2-1, the V gene TRBV5-1; D call uncertain. CDR3 size: 14 residues. Trimming took 2 bases from V and 6 from J, leaving 12 bases between them. CDR1 and CDR2 (germline): SGHRS, YFSETQ. CDR3 nucleotide sequence: TGCGCCAGCAGCTTAGGATTCAAGGTCAATGAGCAGTTCTTC. Residues: CASSLGFKVNEQFF.

The rearrangement joins TRBV4-3 to TRBJ2-7; possibly TRBD1 for D (7 bases). CDR3 length: 13 residues. Trimming left V 3 bases short and J 3 bases short, with 9 bases between. Germline assignment: CDR1 LGHNA and CDR2 YSLEER. CDR3 residues: CASSQQGGYEQYF. CDR3 in DNA: TGCGCCAGCAGCCAGCAGGGGGGCTACGAGCAGTACTTC.

In nucleotides, the CDR3 is TGCGCCAGCAGCTCGGGACAGGAAAAGAATGGCTACACCTTC. It codes for CASSSGQEKNGYTF. The chain joins TRBV5-1 to TRBJ1-2; 8 nucleotides match TRBD1. The V and J ends lost 3 bases and 6 bases, in that order; junction bases with no gene match: 7. The germline V gene has CDR1 SGHRS and CDR2 YFSETQ. The CDR3 runs 14 residues. The full variable domain, completed using reference TRBV5-1 and TRBJ1-2, is KAGVTQTPRYLIKTRGQQVTLSCSPISGHRSVSWYQQTPGQGLQFLFEYFSETQRNKGNFPGRFSGRQFSNSRSEMNVSTLELGDSALYLCASSSGQEKNGYTFGSGTRLTVV.

This clonotype was seen a few times. This chain's CDR3 is CASTRGSGPGRSYNEQFF. The CDR3 DNA reads as TGCGCCAGCACCCGCGGATCGGGGCCGGGGCGTTCCTACAATGAGCAGTTCTTC. The chain employs TRBV5-1 and TRBJ2-1; D may correspond to TRBD1 or TRBD2 (5 bases each). The CDR3 contains 18 residues. Germline CDR1 and CDR2: SGHRS and YFSETQ. V shed 6 bases and J shed 1 base, with 23 bases lying between them.

This rearrangement joins TRBV7-9 to TRBJ2-3; D call uncertain. Per the germline V gene, CDR1 is SEHNR and CDR2 is FQNEAQ (reference sequence). The CDR3 extends over 16 amino acids. Trimming stripped 1 base from V and 2 bases from J, with 13 bases between. CDR3 amino acids: CASSLVASLVTDTQYF. The DNA of the CDR3 is TGTGCCAGCAGCTTAGTCGCTAGTCTCGTCACAGATACGCAGTATTTT.

This chain joins TRBV3-1 and TRBJ1-1; D is perhaps TRBD1 (6 bases). The CDR3 runs 15 residues. The germline V and J ends were trimmed by 4 bases and 1 base, with 13 bases remaining between them. From germline, CDR1 is LGHDT and CDR2 YNNKEL (reference sequence). The CDR3: CASSRRGTRNTEAFF. The DNA for the CDR3 is TGTGCCAGCAGCCGGAGGGGGACAAGGAACACTGAAGCTTTCTTT. Using reference TRBV3-1 and TRBJ1-1 for the parts outside the CDR3, the full variable domain is DTAVSQTPKYLVTQMGNDKSIKCEQNLGHDTMYWYKQDSKKFLKIMFSYNNKELIINETVPNRFSPKSPDKAHLNLHINSLELGDSAVYFCASSRRGTRNTEAFFGQGTRLTVV.

This chain joins TRBV27 and TRBJ1-2; possibly TRBD1 for D (6 bases). The CDR3 extends over 13 amino acids. Germline values: CDR1 MNHEY, CDR2 SMNVEV (reference sequence). V was clipped by 8 bases and J by 8 bases, with 18 bases between them. CDR3 in DNA: TGTGCCAGCGCTGCCAGGGGAGCGGCCGGCTACACCTTC. Translating it yields CASAARGAAGYTF.

This clonotype was found a few times. The chain employs TRBV7-9 and TRBJ1-1, with TRBD1 identical over 7 bases. The CDR3 runs 12 residues. V dropped 5 bases and J dropped 9; count of bases not matched to a gene: 6. Per the germline V gene, CDR1 is SEHNR and CDR2 is FQNEAQ (reference sequence). DNA for the CDR3: TGTGCCAGCAGCACCCGGACAGGCAAAGCTTTCTTT. Protein: CASSTRTGKAFF.

The V and J genes are TRBV12-3 or TRBV12-4 and TRBJ1-2, with TRBD1 as a possible D gene (5 bases). The CDR3 contains 14 residues. V was cut by 5 bases and J by 6 bases, with 16 bases left in between. The CDR3 region is CASSPVALGHGYTF. The CDR3 coding sequence is TGTGCCAGCAGTCCCGTCGCCCTGGGGCATGGCTACACCTTC.

This clonotype has more than one count but fewer than ten. DNA for the CDR3: TGTGCCAGCAGCTTATCACAGGACGTAGATACGCAGTATTTT. Translation: CASSLSQDVDTQYF. The chain recombines TRBV7-7 with TRBJ2-3, with D perhaps matching TRBD1 (5 bases). The germline V gene has CDR1 SSHAT and CDR2 FNYEAQ (reference sequence). The V and J ends lost 2 bases and 5 bases respectively, with 11 bases between them. CDR3 length equals 14 residues.

This sequence joins TRBV2 and TRBJ1-2; D is uncertain. The CDR3 sequence is 13 residues long. Germline CDR1 SNHLY, CDR2 FYNNEI. V was shortened by 5 bases and J by 5 bases, with 12 bases between the two germline ends. This CDR3 reads CASSRRSYYGYTF. DNA of the CDR3: TGTGCCAGCAGTCGCAGGTCGTATTATGGCTACACCTTC.

This clonotype occurred a few times. The DNA for the CDR3 is TGTGCCAGCAGCGGGGCAAACACTGAAGCTTTCTTT. Residues: CASSGANTEAFF. The V and J genes are TRBV9 and TRBJ1-1; D unclear. The CDR3 sequence is 12 residues long. The V gene lost 3 bases and the J gene lost 2 bases, with 5 bases spanning the gap. CDR1 is SGDLS, CDR2 YYNGEE, per germline.

The V call is TRBV5-1, the J call TRBJ1-1; D remains unclear. The length of the CDR3 is 14 residues. Germline CDR1 SGHRS, CDR2 YFSETQ. The V gene lost 2 bases and the J gene lost 4 bases, with 12 bases spanning the gap. CDR3 region: CASSLNSAGTEAFF. Here the CDR3 DNA reads TGCGCCAGCAGCTTAAATTCAGCAGGCACTGAAGCTTTCTTT.

The CDR3 nucleotides are TGTGCCATCGGAGAGACAGGGGGTGGCTACACCTTC. Translated: CAIGETGGGYTF. J is TRBJ1-2 and V is TRBV10-3, with TRBD1 identical over 9 bases. There are 12 residues in the CDR3. CDR1 and CDR2 (germline): ENHRY, SYGVKD. V shed 8 bases, J shed 7 bases, and the junction held 5 bases outside the gene matches.

The chain has TRBV7-2 and TRBJ2-4, with D perhaps TRBD1 or TRBD2 (5 bases each). The V and J ends lost 8 bases and 0 bases respectively, with 11 bases between them. The CDR3 consists of 14 residues. Looked up from germline, CDR1 is SGHTA and CDR2 is FQGNSA. The CDR3 region is CASGLRGAKNIQYF. The CDR3 DNA is TGTGCCAGCGGGTTGAGGGGAGCCAAAAACATTCAGTACTTC.

The chain couples TRBV6-2 or TRBV6-3 to TRBJ2-1; TRBD2 is a possible D gene (5 bases). The CDR3 totals 14 residues. From germline, CDR1 is MNHEY and CDR2 SVGEGT. Trimming shortened V by 2 bases and J by 8 bases, and 13 bases separated the two germline ends. The CDR3 coding sequence is TGTGCCAGCAGTTACCTGCTAGCCCCCGATGAGCAGTTCTTC. It specifies CASSYLLAPDEQFF.

The chain has TRBV20-1 and TRBJ2-5, with D tentatively TRBD2 (6 bases). The CDR3 runs 13 residues. Germline V gives CDR1 DFQATT, CDR2 SNEGSKA (reference sequence). V was trimmed by 2 bases and J by 7 bases, leaving 14 bases between them. The DNA for the CDR3 is TGCAGTGCTAGAATGGCGGGGATGCGGACCCAGTACTTC. It yields the protein CSARMAGMRTQYF.